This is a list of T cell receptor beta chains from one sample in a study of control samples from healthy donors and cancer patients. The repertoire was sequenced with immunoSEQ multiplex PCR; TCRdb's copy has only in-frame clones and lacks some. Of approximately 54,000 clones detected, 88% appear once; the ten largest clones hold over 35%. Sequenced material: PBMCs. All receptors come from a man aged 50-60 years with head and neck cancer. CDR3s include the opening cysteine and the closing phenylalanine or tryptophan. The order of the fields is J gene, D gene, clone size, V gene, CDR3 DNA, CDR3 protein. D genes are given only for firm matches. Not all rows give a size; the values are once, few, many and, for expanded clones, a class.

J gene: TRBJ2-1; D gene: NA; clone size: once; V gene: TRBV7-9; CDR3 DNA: TGTGCCAGCAGCTTGATGATAGGGGATGAGCAGTTCTTC; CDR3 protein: CASSLMIGDEQFF
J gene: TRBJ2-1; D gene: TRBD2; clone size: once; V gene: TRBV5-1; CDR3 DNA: TGCGCCAGCAGCCCAAGCCCGCTAGCGGGAGGGTACAATGAGCAGTTCTTC; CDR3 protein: CASSPSPLAGGYNEQFF
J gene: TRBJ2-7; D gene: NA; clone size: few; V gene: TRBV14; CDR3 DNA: TGTGCCAGCAGCCGCGGCCCGGGACAAACCTACGAGCAGTACTTC; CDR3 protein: CASSRGPGQTYEQYF
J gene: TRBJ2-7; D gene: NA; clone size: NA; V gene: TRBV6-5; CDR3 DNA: TGTGCGACCTTGGGGGGAACCTACGAGCAGTACTTC; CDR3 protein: CATLGGTYEQYF
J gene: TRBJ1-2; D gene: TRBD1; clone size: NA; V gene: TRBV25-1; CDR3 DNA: TGTGCCAGCAGTTCCTCGGGACAGCTCTATGGCTACACCTTC; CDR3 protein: CASSSSGQLYGYTF
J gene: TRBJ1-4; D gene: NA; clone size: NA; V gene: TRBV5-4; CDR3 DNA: TGTGCCAGCAGCCCCCGCGGCGGGACAAGTGAAAAACTGTTTTTT; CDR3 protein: CASSPRGGTSEKLFF
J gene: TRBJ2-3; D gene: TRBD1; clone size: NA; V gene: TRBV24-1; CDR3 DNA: TGTGCCACCAGTGACCTCCGGGACAGGGTCACAGATACGCAGTATTTT; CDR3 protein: CATSDLRDRVTDTQYF
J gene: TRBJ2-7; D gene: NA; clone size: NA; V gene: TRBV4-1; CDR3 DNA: TGCGCCAGCAGCCAAGTGGGCAGCACCTACGAGCAGTACTTC; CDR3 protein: CASSQVGSTYEQYF
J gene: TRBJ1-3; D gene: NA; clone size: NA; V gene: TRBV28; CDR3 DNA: TGTGCCAGCAGTTTATCAAGGGCTGGAAACACCATATATTTT; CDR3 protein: CASSLSRAGNTIYF
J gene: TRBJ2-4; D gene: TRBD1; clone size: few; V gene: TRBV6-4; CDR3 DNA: TGTGCCAGCAGAGACAGGGGTTGGGCCAAAAACATTCAGTACTTC; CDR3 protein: CASRDRGWAKNIQYF
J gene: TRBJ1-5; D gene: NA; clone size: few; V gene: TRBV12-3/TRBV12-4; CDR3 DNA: TGTGCCAGCAGTAGGACGGCGGAGCCCCAGCATTTT; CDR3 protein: CASSRTAEPQHF
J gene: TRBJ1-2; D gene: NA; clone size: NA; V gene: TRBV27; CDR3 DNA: TGTGCCAGCAGTCAAAGCGTCCCCCCTCGGGCCCGGGGGGACGGCTACACCTTC; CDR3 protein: CASSQSVPPRARGDGYTF
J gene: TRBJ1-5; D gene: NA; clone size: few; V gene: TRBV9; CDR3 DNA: TGTGCCAGCAGCACTCAGGATAGCAATCAGCCCCAGCATTTT; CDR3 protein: CASSTQDSNQPQHF
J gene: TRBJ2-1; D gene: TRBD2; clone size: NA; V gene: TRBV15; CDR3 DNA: TGTGCCACCAGCAGAGCTTATAGCGGGGGGGACAATGAGCAGTTCTTC; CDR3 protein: CATSRAYSGGDNEQFF
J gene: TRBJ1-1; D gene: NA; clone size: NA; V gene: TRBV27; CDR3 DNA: TGTGCCAGCAGTTTCCACAGGGAGACTGAAGCTTTCTTT; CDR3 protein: CASSFHRETEAFF
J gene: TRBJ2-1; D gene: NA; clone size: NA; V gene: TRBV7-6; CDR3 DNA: TGTGCCAGCAGCTTAGTCCCCGGGGATAGGTCCTACAATGAGCAGTTCTTC; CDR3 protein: CASSLVPGDRSYNEQFF
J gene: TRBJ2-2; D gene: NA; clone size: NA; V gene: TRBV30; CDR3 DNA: TGTGCCTGGAGTCGGGGGAACGGGGAGCTGTTTTTT; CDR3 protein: CAWSRGNGELFF
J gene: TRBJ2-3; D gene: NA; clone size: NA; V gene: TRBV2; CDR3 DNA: TGTGCCAAGGGGGGGGCAGATACGCAGTATTTT; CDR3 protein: CAKGGADTQYF
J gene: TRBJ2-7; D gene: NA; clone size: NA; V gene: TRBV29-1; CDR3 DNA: TGCAGCGTTGAAGCCCCGGCGATAGGTTCCTACGAGCAGTACTTC; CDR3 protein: CSVEAPAIGSYEQYF
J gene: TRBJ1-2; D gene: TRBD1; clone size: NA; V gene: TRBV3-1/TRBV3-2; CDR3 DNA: TGTGCCAGCAGCCACGTTGACAGGGAAGATCGCGGCTACACCTTC; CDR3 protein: CASSHVDREDRGYTF
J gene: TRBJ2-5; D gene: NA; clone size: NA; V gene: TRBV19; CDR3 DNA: TGTGCCAGTAGTATGACACTTGGGGAGACCCAGTACTTC; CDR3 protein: CASSMTLGETQYF
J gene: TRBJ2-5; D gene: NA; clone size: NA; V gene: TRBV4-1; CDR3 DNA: TGCGCCAGCAGCCATGGGGGACAAGAGACCCAGTACTTC; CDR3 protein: CASSHGGQETQYF
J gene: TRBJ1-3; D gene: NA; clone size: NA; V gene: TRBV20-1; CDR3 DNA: TGCAGTGCTAGTGGGGGCCGAAACACCATATATTTT; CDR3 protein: CSASGGRNTIYF
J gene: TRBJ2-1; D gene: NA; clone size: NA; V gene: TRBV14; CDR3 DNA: TGTGCCAGCAGCCAAGAACTGGGGGTCGGGGGCAGCGTGAATGAGCAGTTCTTC; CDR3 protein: CASSQELGVGGSVNEQFF
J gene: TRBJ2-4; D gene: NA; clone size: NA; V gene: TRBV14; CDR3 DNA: TGTGCCAGCAGCCAAGTCACCGGGAAAGGCATTCAGTACTTC; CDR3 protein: CASSQVTGKGIQYF
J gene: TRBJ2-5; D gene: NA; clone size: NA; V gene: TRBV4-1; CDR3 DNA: TGCGCCAGCAGCCAATCTAGCCCAGGGGAAGCGGAGACCCAGTACTTC; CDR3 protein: CASSQSSPGEAETQYF
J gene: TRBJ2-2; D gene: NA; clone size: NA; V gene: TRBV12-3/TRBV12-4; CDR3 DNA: TGTGCCAGCAGTTTTATAGGGGGGGAGCTGTTTTTT; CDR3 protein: CASSFIGGELFF
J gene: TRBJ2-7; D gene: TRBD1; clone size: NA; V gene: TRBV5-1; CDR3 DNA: TGCGCCAGCAGCCAGGGGGACTCCTACGAGCAGTACTTC; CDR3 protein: CASSQGDSYEQYF
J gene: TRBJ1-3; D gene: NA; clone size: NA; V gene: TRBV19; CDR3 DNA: TGTGCCAGCCGACTGGCGTCTGGAAACACCATATATTTT; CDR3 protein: CASRLASGNTIYF
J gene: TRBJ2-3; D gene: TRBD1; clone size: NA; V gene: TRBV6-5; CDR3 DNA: TGTGCCAGCAGAACCGGGACAGGATTCACAGATACGCAGTATTTT; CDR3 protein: CASRTGTGFTDTQYF